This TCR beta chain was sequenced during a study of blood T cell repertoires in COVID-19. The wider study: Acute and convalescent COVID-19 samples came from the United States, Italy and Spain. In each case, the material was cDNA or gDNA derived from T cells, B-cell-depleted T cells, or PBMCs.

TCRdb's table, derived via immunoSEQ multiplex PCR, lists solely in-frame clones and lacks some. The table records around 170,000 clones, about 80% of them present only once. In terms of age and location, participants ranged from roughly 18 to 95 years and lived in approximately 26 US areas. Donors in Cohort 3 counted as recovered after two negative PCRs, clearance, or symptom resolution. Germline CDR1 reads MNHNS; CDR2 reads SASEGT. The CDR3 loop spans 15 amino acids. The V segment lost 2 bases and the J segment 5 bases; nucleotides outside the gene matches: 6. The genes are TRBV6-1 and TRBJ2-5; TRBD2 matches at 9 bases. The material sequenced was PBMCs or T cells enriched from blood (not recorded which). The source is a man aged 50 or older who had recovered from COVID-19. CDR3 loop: CASSESSGGPETQYF. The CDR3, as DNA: TGTGCCAGCAGTGAAAGTAGCGGGGGACCGGAGACCCAGTACTTC.